This T cell receptor beta chain was profiled in a study of T cell changes during pregnancy in multiple sclerosis. Repertoires were generated with immunoSEQ multiplex PCR, while TCRdb's copy carries only in-frame clones and drops some. The sample has tens of thousands of clones; roughly nine tenths are singletons. CDR1 is SGHRS and CDR2 is YFSETQ in the germline V gene. With V trimmed by 3 bases and J by 2 bases, 9 bases remained unmatched. This CDR3 region has 19 residues. The TCR sequence derives from a female donor with multiple sclerosis, enrolled in a pregnancy study. This specimen was CD4+ T cells from peripheral blood mononuclear cells, taken before pregnancy. V usage is TRBV5-1 and J usage is TRBJ2-2; 14 nucleotides match TRBD2. In nucleotides, the CDR3 is TGCGCCAGCAGCTCTTCCGGACTAGCGGGGGGCCTTAACACCGGGGAGCTGTTTTTT. Amino acids: CASSSSGLAGGLNTGELFF.